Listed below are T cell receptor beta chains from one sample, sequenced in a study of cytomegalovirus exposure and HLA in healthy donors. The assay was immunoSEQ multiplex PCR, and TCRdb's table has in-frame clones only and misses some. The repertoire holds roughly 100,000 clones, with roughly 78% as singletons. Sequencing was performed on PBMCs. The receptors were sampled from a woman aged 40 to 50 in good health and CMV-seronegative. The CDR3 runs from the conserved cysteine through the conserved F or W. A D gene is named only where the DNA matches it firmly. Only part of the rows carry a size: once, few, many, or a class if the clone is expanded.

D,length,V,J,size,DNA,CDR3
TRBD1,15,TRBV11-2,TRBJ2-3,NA,TGTGCCAGCAGTAGGACAGGGGACTCCACAGATACGCAGTATTTT,CASSRTGDSTDTQYF
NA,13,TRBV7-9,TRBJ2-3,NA,TGTTCCAGCAGCTTCGGAGTGGCGGATACGCAGTATTTT,CSSSFGVADTQYF
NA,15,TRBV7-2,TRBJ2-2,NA,TGTGCCAGCAGCTTAGATCTCGGTATCACCGGGGAGCTGTTTTTT,CASSLDLGITGELFF
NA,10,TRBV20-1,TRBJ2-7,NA,TGCAGTGCTAACCGGTACGAGCAGTACTTC,CSANRYEQYF
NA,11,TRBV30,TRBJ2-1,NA,TGTGCCTGGAGTACCCTAAATGAGCAGTTCTTC,CAWSTLNEQFF
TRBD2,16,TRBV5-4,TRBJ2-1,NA,TGTGCCAGCAGCTTGGAAGGGACTAGCCCTATTGATGAGCAGTTCTTC,CASSLEGTSPIDEQFF
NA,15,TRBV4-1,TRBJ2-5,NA,TGCGCCAGCAGCCAAGGTCTGGGCAGGGAAAAGACCCAGTACTTC,CASSQGLGREKTQYF
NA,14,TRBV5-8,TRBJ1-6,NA,TGTGCCAGCAGCCTCTTTACAGCCAATTCACCCCTCCACTTT,CASSLFTANSPLHF
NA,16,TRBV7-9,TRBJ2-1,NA,TGTGCCAGCAGCTCCTGGGGCGGCAGCTCCTACAATGAGCAGTTCTTC,CASSSWGGSSYNEQFF
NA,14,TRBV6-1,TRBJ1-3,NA,TGTGCCAGCAGTGAAATCCACTCTGGAAACACCATATATTTT,CASSEIHSGNTIYF
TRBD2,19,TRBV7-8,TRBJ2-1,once,TGTGCCAGCAGCTCGTACTACCCGACTAGCCCAGACTCCTACAATGAGCAGTTCTTC,CASSSYYPTSPDSYNEQFF
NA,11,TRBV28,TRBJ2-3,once,TGTGCCAGCACGTCGTCCGATACGCAGTATTTT,CASTSSDTQYF
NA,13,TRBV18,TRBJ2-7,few,TGTGCCCTAAACCGGGGGGCCAGGTACGAGCAGTACTTC,CALNRGARYEQYF
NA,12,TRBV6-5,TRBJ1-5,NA,TGTGCTACAAGGAGAAGGAATCAGCCCCAGCATTTT,CATRRRNQPQHF
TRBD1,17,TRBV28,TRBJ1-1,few,TGTGCCAGCAGTCGCTCCGACAGGGGGCGCTGGTATACTGAAGCTTTCTTT,CASSRSDRGRWYTEAFF
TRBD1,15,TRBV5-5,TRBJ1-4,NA,TGTGCCAGCAGCTGGCCAGGGGGGACTAATGAAAAACTGTTTTTT,CASSWPGGTNEKLFF
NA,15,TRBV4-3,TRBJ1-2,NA,TGCGCCAGCAGCCAAGATTTTGTAGGGGACTATGGCTACACCTTC,CASSQDFVGDYGYTF
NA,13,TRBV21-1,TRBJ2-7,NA,TGTGCCAGCAGCCCTCTCTCTCGCGGTGAGCAGTACTTC,CASSPLSRGEQYF
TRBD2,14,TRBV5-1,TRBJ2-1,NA,TGCGCCAGCAGTGACGGGAGGGCCAACAATGAGCAGTTCTTC,CASSDGRANNEQFF
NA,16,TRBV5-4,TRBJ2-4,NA,TGTGTCAGCACCCGCTGGGGGGTACTAGCCAAAAACATTCAGTACTTC,CVSTRWGVLAKNIQYF
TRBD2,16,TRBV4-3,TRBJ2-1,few,TGCGCCAGCAGCCAAGGTATTAGGCTAGCGGGAGGTGAGCAGTTCTTC,CASSQGIRLAGGEQFF
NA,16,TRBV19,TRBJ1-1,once,TGTGCCAGTAGTGTTTCGACTTATATACTAAACACTGAAGCTTTCTTT,CASSVSTYILNTEAFF
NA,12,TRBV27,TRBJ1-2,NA,TGTGCCAGTTGGACGGGACTATGGGGCTACACCTTC,CASWTGLWGYTF
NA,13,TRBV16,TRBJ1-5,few,TGTGCCAGCAGCCAGGAGAGCAATCAGCCCCAGCATTTT,CASSQESNQPQHF
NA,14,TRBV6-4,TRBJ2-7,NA,TGTGCCAGCAGTGAAGAACCTACAGGGTACGAGCAGTACTTC,CASSEEPTGYEQYF
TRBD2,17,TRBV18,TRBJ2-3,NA,TGTGCCAGCTCACCAACTAGCGGGAGTCCCATCCGAGATACGCAGTATTTT,CASSPTSGSPIRDTQYF
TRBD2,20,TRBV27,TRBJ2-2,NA,TGTGCCAGCAGTTCCCCGGGACTAGCGGGAGGGCCCGGTAACACCGGGGAGCTGTTTTTT,CASSSPGLAGGPGNTGELFF
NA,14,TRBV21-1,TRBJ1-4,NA,TGTGCCAGCAGCCGCGACAGGGGGCATGCAAAACTGTTTTTT,CASSRDRGHAKLFF
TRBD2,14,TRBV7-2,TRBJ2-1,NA,TGTGCCAGCAGCCAAGCCTGGACTAGTGGTGAGCAGTTCTTC,CASSQAWTSGEQFF
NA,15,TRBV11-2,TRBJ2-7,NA,TGTGCCAGCAGCTTAGCATGGGGGGATCGCTACGAGCAGTACTTC,CASSLAWGDRYEQYF
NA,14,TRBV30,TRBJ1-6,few,TGTGCCTGGAGTGTACTTCAGGGGAGATCACCCCTCCACTTT,CAWSVLQGRSPLHF
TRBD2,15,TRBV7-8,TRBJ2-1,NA,TGTGCCAGCAACATACTAGCGGGAGGATACAATGAGCAGTTCTTC,CASNILAGGYNEQFF
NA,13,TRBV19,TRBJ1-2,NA,TGTGCCAGTAGTCCTCGACGGGGGAATGGCTACACCTTC,CASSPRRGNGYTF
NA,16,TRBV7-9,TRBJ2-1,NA,TGTGCCAGCAACCTAACCCCGGGACTCGAAAACAATGAGCAGTTCTTC,CASNLTPGLENNEQFF
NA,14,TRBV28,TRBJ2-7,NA,TGTGCCAGCAGCCTACTAAACAGGGTCTACGAGCAGTACTTC,CASSLLNRVYEQYF
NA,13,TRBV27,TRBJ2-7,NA,TGTGCCAGCAGTTTAGGGCAGCCCTACGAGCAGTACTTC,CASSLGQPYEQYF
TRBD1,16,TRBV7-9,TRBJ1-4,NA,TGTGCCAGCAGCTTAACCCCAACTGGACAGGAAGAAAAACTGTTTTTT,CASSLTPTGQEEKLFF
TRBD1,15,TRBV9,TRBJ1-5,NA,TGTGCCAGCAGCGTAGGGGACAGGGACCATCAGCCCCAGCATTTT,CASSVGDRDHQPQHF
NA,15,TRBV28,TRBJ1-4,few,TGTGCCACCGGGATAGGGGGTACAGCTAATGAAAAACTGTTTTTT,CATGIGGTANEKLFF
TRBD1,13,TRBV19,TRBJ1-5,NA,TGTGCCAGTAGTGGGACAGGGTCTCAGCCCCAGCATTTT,CASSGTGSQPQHF
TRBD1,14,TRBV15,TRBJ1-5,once,TGTGCCACCAGCAGGGGACAGGAAAATCAGCCCCAGCATTTT,CATSRGQENQPQHF
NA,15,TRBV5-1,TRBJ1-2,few,TGCGCCAGCAGCTGGAGCGGAGATTCTAACTATGGCTACACCTTC,CASSWSGDSNYGYTF
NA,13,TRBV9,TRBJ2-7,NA,TGTGCCAGCAGCGTTTCGAGTGCCTACGAGCAGTACTTC,CASSVSSAYEQYF
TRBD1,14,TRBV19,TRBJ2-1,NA,TGTGCCAGTAACCGGGACAGAAATTACAATGAGCAGTTCTTC,CASNRDRNYNEQFF
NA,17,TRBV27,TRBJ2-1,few,TGTGCCAGCAGTGGAGGGCTAGCGTCCCCCCTGGAGAATGAGCAGTTCTTC,CASSGGLASPLENEQFF
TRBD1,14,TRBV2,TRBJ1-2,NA,TGTGCCAGCAGCCCGACAGGGACTGGCTATGGCTACACCTTC,CASSPTGTGYGYTF
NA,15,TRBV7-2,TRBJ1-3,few,TGTGCCAGCAGCTTGACAGCGCTCTCTGGAAACACCATATATTTT,CASSLTALSGNTIYF
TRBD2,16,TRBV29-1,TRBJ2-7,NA,TGCAGCGTTGCCACTAGCGGGACCTCGGGCACCTACGAGCAGTACTTC,CSVATSGTSGTYEQYF
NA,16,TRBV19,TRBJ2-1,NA,TGTGCCAGTAGTATCGCTCGAGTTTCCGCCTACAATGAGCAGTTCTTC,CASSIARVSAYNEQFF
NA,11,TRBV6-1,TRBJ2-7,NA,TGTGCCAGCAGTGAAGCCGCGGCTCTGGACTTC,CASSEAAALDF
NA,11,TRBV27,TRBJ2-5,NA,TGTGCCAGCAGTCTAGGAGAGACCCAGTACTTC,CASSLGETQYF
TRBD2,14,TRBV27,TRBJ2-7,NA,TGTGCCAGCAGTTCGGGACTAAGGGATCACGAGCAGTACTTC,CASSSGLRDHEQYF
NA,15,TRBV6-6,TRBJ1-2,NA,TGTGCCAGCAGTCCGTCGTCGGTAATCCTCTATGGCTACACCTTC,CASSPSSVILYGYTF
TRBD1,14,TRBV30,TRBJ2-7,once,TGTGCCTGGGCGATGGGGACAGGGGTCTACGAGCAGTACTTC,CAWAMGTGVYEQYF
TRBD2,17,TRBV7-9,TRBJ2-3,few,TGTGCCAGCAGCTACGTAGCGGGAGGGGGACCCAGGGATACGCAGTATTTT,CASSYVAGGGPRDTQYF